This T cell receptor beta chain derives from a study of T cells in Graves' hyperthyroidism and ophthalmopathy. Study conclusions and caveats: Within blood appeared most thyroid clonotypes that had expanded above 0.001. Researchers report that a 13 V-J model separated ophthalmopathy from stable hyperthyroidism.

V was cut by 6 bases and J by 0 bases, with 12 bases left in between. From germline, CDR1 is SGHAT and CDR2 FQDESV (reference sequence). This CDR3 is built from 14 residues. As to this clonotype: The antigen remains undetermined.

Amplification targeted TCR beta CDR3 regions from RNA transcripts. The HTBI set primed first-round TCR CDR3 RT-PCR. TCRdb fed the multiplex PCR reads into MiXCR, producing one record per CDR3 protein. Among roughly 570,000 distinct CDR3 sequences listed, about 45% were seen once. The V gene is TRBV11-1, the J gene TRBJ2-7, with D perhaps matching TRBD2 (5 bases). What was sequenced was peripheral blood or thyroid tissue (not recorded which). The TCR comes from an adult woman with Graves' disease, either hyperthyroidism or ophthalmopathy (not recorded which). For the CDR3, the DNA is TGTGCCAGCAGTCCTGACTACCGCTCCTACGAGCAGTACTTC. Translated, it gives CASSPDYRSYEQYF.